The clone carrying this T cell receptor (beta chain) was detected a few times. This entry is derived from a study of response to subunit inactivated influenza vaccine. V was pared by 2 bases and J by 6 bases, with 14 bases between. The germline V gene encodes CDR1 SGHTA and CDR2 FQGNSA. The CDR3 covers 14 residues. TCRdb ran MiXCR on the RT-PCR reads and lists one entry per CDR3 protein. The sample includes about 580,000 distinct CDR3 sequences, about 14% of them seen just once. The genes are TRBV7-2 and TRBJ2-7; no definite D call. The source of this sequence is a man aged 50 to 60 who received an inactivated influenza vaccine. Material: PBMCs from blood, obtained about 11 days after vaccination. The CDR3 region has the DNA TGTGCCAGCAGCTTACTTGGTGGAGTGGCCGAGCAGTACTTC. Translated, it gives CASSLLGGVAEQYF.